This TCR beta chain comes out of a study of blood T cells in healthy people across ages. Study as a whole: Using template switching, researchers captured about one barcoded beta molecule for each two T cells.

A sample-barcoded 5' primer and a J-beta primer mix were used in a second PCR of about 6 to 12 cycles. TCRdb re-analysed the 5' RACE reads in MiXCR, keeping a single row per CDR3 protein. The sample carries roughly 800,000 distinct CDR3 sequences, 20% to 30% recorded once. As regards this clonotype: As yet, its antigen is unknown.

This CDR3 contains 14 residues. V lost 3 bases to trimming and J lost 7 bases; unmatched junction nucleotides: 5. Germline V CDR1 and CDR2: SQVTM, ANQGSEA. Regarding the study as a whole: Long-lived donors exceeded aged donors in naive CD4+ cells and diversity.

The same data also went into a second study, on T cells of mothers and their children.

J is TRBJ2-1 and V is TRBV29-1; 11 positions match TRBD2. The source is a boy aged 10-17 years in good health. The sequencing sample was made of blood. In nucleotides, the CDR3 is TGCAGCGTTGAGATAGCGGGGGGGCAGAATGAGCAGTTCTTC. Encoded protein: CSVEIAGGQNEQFF.